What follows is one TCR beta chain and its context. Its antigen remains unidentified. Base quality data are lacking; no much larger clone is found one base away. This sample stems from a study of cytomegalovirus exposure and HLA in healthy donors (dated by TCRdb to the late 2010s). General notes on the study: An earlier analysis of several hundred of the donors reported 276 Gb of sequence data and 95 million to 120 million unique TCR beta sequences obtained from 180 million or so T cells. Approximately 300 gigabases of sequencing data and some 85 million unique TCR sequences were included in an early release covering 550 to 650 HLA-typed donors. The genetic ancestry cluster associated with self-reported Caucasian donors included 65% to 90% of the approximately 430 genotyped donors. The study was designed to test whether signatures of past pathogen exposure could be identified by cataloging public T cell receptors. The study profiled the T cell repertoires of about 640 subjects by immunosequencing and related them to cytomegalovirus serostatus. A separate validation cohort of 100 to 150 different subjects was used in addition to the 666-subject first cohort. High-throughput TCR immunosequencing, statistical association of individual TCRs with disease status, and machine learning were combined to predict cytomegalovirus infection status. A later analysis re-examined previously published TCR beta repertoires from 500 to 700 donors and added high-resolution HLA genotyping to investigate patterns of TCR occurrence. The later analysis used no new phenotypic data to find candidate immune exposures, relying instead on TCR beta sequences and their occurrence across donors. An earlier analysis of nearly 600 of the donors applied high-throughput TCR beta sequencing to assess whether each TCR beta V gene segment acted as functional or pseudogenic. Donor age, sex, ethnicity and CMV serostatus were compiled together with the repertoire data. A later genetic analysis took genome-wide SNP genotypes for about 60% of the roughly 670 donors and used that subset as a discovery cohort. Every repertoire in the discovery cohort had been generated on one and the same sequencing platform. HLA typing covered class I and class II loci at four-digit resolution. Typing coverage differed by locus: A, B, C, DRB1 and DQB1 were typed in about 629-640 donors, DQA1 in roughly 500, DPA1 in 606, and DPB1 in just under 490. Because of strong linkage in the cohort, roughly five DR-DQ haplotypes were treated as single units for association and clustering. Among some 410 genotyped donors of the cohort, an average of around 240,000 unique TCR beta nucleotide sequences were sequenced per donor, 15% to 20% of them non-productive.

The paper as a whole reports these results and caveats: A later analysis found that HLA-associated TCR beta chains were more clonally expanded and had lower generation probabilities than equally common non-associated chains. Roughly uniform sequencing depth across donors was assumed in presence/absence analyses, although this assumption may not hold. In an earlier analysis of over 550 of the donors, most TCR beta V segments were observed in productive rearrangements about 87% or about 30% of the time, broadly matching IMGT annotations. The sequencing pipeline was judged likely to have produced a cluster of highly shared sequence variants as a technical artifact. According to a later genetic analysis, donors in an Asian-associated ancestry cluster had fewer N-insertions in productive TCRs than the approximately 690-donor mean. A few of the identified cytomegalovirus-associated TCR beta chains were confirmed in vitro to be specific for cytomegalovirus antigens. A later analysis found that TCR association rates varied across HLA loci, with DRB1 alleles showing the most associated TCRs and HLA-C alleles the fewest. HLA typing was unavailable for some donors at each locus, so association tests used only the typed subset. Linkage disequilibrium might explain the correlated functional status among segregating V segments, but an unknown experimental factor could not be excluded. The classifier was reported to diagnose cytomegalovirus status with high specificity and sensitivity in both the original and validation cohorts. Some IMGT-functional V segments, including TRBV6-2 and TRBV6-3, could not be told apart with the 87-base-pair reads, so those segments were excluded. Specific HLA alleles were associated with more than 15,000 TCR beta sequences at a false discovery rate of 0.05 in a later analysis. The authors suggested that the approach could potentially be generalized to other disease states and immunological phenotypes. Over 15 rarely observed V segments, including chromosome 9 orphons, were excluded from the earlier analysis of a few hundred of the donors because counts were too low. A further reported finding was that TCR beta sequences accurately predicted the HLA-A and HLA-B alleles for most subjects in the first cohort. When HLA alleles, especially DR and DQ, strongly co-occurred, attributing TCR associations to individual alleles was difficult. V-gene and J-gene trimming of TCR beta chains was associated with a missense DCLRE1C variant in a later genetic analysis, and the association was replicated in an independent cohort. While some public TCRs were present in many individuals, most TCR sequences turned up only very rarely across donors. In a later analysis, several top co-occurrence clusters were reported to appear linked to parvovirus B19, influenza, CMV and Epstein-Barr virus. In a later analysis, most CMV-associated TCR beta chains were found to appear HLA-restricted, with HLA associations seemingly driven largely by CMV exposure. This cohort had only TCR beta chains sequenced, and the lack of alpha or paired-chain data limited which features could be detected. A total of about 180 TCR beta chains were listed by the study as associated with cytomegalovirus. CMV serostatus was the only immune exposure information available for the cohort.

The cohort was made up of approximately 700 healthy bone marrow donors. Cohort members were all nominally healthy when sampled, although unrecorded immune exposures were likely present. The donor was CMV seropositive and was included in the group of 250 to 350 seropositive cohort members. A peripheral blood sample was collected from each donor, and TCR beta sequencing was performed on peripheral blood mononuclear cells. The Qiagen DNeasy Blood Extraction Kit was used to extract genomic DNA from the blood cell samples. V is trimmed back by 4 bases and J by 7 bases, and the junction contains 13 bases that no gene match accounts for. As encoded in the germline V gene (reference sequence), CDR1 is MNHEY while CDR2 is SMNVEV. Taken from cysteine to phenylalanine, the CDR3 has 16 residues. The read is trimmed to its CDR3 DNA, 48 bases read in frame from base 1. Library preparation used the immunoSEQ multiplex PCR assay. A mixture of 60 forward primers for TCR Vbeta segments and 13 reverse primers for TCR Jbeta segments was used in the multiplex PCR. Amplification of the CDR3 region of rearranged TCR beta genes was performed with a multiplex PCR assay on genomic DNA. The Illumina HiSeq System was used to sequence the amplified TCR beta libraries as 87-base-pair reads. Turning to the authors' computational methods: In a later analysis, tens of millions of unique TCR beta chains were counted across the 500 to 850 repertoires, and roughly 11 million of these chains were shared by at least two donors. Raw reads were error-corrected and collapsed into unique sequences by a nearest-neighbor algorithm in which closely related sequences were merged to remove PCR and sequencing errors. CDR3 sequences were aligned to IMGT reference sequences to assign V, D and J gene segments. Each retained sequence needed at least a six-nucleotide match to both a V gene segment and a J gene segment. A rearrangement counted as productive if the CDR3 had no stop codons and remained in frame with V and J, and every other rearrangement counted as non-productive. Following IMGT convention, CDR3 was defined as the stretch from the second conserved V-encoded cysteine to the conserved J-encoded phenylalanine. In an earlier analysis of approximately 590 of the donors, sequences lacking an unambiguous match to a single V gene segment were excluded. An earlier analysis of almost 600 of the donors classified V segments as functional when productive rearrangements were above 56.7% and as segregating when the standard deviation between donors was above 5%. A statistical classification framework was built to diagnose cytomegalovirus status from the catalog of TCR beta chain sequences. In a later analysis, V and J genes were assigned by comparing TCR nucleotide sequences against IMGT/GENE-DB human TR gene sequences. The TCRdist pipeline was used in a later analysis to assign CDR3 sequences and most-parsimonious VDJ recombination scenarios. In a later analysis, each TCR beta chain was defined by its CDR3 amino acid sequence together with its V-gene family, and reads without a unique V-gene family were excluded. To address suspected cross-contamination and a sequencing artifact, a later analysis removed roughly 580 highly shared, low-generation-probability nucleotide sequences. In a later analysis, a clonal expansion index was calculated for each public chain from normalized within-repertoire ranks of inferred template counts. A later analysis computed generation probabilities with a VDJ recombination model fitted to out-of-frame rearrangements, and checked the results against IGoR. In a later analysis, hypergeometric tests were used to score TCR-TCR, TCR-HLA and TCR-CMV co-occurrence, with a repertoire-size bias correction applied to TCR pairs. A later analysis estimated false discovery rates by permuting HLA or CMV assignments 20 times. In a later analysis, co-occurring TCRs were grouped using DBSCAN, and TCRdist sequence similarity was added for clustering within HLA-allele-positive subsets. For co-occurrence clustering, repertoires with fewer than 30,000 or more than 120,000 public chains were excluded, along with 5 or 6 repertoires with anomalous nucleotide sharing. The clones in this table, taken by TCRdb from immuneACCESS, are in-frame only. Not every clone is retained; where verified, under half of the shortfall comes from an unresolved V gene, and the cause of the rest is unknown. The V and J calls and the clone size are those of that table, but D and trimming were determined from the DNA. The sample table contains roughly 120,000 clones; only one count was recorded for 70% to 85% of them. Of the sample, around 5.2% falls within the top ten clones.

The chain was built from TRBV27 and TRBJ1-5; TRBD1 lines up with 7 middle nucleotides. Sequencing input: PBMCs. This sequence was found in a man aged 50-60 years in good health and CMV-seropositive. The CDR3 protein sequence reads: CASSYESYRGGQPQHF. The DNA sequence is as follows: TGTGCCAGCAGTTACGAGAGTTACAGGGGTGGACAGCCCCAGCATTTT.